The 8 T cell receptor beta chains presented below share a single source sample, sequenced in a study of cytomegalovirus exposure and HLA in healthy donors (dated by TCRdb to 2015 to 2018). Libraries were built with the immunoSEQ multiplex PCR assay. The multiplex PCR relied on a mix of 60 forward primers for TCR Vbeta segments and 13 reverse primers for TCR Jbeta segments. In TCRdb, the immuneACCESS table is reduced to in-frame sequences with V and J assigned. These tables do not hold every clone; where another copy was compared, an unresolved V gene accounts for under half, and the others remain unexplained. The table for this sample lists 210,000 or so clones; around 86% of them were counted only once. The ten largest clonotypes hold 1.3% of the sample. The source material was PBMCs. The receptors stem from a man aged 25 to 40 in good health and CMV-seronegative.

The rearrangement links TRBV4-1 to TRBJ2-5, with 9 bases that match TRBD2. V gave up 1 base and J gave up 5 bases; unmatched junction bases: 11. CDR3 length: 17 residues. CDR1 and CDR2 from the germline V gene are MGHRA and YSYEKL. The DNA for the CDR3 is TGCGCCAGCAGCCAAGTAAGGCGGGGGGGCCAAAGGGAGACCCAGTACTTC. Translated: CASSQVRRGGQRETQYF.

The chain is built from TRBV5-1 and TRBJ2-3; 8 bases agree with TRBD1. The germline gives CDR1 SGHRS, CDR2 YFSETQ. The CDR3 runs 13 residues. V lost 2 bases and J lost 6; bases outside the gene matches: 2. CDR3 loop: CASSLTGGDTQYF. DNA of the CDR3: TGCGCCAGCAGCTTAACAGGGGGTGATACGCAGTATTTT.

A few counts support this clone. The rearrangement links TRBV5-1 to TRBJ2-3; TRBD1 agrees at 9 bases. CDR3 length: 15 residues. V trimming: 0 bases; J trimming: 2 bases; junction bases outside the gene matches: 1. In germline, CDR1 is SGHRS, CDR2 YFSETQ. Here the CDR3 reads CASSLDRGPTDTQYF. CDR3 coding DNA: TGCGCCAGCAGCTTGGACAGGGGGCCCACAGATACGCAGTATTTT.

The chain is built from TRBV5-1 and TRBJ2-1; the match to TRBD2 covers 7 bases. Looked up from germline, CDR1 is SGHRS and CDR2 is YFSETQ. V trimming: 4 bases; J trimming: 3 bases; junction bases outside the gene matches: 10. This CDR3 is built from 16 residues. CDR3 sequence reads: CASSATSSGYYNEQFF. Written as DNA, the CDR3 is TGCGCCAGCAGCGCGACCTCTAGCGGCTACTACAATGAGCAGTTCTTC.

This clone occurred a few times. The chain joins TRBV5-1 to TRBJ1-2, with D possibly being TRBD1 (5 bases). The CDR3 runs to 16 residues. Germline loops: CDR1 SGHRS, CDR2 YFSETQ. V was pared by 4 bases and J by 3 bases, with 19 bases between. The CDR3 sequence is CASSPFRGLGHYGYTF. CDR3 DNA: TGCGCCAGCAGCCCATTCCGGGGACTAGGTCACTATGGCTACACCTTC.

The chain recombines TRBV27 with TRBJ1-2; 7 positions match TRBD1. The CDR3 totals 14 residues. Germline trimming cut 6 bases from V and 8 bases from J; bases unmatched to any gene: 12. Germline CDR1 and CDR2: MNHEY and SMNVEV (reference sequence). The CDR3 protein is CASSRQGYVYGYTF. In DNA, the CDR3 is TGTGCCAGCAGCCGACAGGGATACGTATACGGCTACACCTTC.

Concerning this clone: Relative to the germline gene, one junction end is altered; a read error may explain this. The chain has TRBV5-1 and TRBJ2-6, with 10 bases lining up with TRBD1. CDR3 size: 17 residues. In germline, CDR1 is SGHRS, CDR2 YFSETQ. For the CDR3, the DNA is TGCGCCAGCAGCTGGACAGGGGGAGCCTCTGGGGCCAACGGCCTGACTTTC. Protein product: CASSWTGGASGANGLTF.

This chain joins TRBV7-8 and TRBJ1-1; 10 positions agree with TRBD1. CDR1 is SGHVS, CDR2 FQNEAQ, per germline. The ends lost 1 base at V and 5 bases at J; junction bases unmatched: 4. CDR3 length equals 15 residues. The CDR3 reads CASSLGTGGRTEAFF. The CDR3 nucleotides are TGTGCCAGCAGCTTAGGGACAGGGGGGAGGACTGAAGCTTTCTTT.